The next 8 T cell receptor beta chains were all read from a single sample in a study of patients and donors after allogeneic stem cell transplantation. TCRdb independently ran MiXCR on the RT-PCR reads; one entry per CDR3 protein. The sample has roughly 250,000 distinct CDR3 sequences, about 14% seen once. Material for sequencing was blood, either unsorted or a sorted T cell fraction (not recorded which). The receptors were gathered from a human donor who was either an allogeneic HSCT recipient or a stem cell or donor lymphocyte infusion donor (not recorded which). It is not recorded whose cells these are; they may come from a transplant donor.

Turning to this clonotype: Given a much more abundant clone one base away, this may be a read error. The J gene is TRBJ2-5, the V gene TRBV7-7, with 8 bases aligning to TRBD1. This CDR3 has 15 amino acids. Germline V gene lookup returns CDR1 SSHAT and CDR2 FNYEAQ (reference sequence). CDR3 amino acids: CASSLQGQGQETQHF. CDR3 DNA: TGTGCCAGCAGCTTACAAGGACAGGGTCAAGAGACCCAGCACTTC.

This clonotype has only a few counts. DNA of the CDR3: TGTGCCAGCAGTTATCATAATTCTGCGGGCGAGCAGTTCTTC. Translating gives CASSYHNSAGEQFF. The chain carries TRBV6-5 and TRBJ2-1, with a tentative D call TRBD2 (5 bases). CDR1 and CDR2 (germline): MNHEY, SVGAGI. This CDR3 is 14 amino acids long. The ends were cut back, 3 bases at V and 10 bases at J, with 16 bases in the middle.

The CDR3 DNA is TGTGCCACCAGCCCGAGGGAGCGGAATTCACCCCTCCACTTT. The encoded protein is CATSPRERNSPLHF. The V call is TRBV15, the J call TRBJ1-6; no clear D. The CDR3 sequence is 14 residues long. The germline V gene has CDR1 LNHNV and CDR2 YYDKDF (reference sequence). Trimming removed 5 bases at V and 7 bases at J, with 12 bases between. Full variable domain (remainder filled in from reference TRBV15 and TRBJ1-6): DAMVIQNPRYQVTQFGKPVTLSCSQTLNHNVMYWYQQKSSQAPKLLFHYYDKDFNNEADTPDNFQSRRPNTSFCFLDIRSPGLGDTAMYLCATSPRERNSPLHFGNGTRLTVT.

This clonotype came up a few times. The chain recombines TRBV7-3 with TRBJ2-1, with 8 bases fitting TRBD1. Germline trimming cut 5 bases from V and 0 bases from J; bases unmatched to any gene: 6. The CDR3 sequence is 16 residues long. CDR1 and CDR2 (germline): SGHTA, FQGTGA. This CDR3 reads CASSPQGASSYNEQFF. The CDR3 nucleotides read TGTGCCAGCAGCCCCCAGGGGGCAAGCTCCTACAATGAGCAGTTCTTC.

V gene TRBV12-3 or TRBV12-4 combines with J gene TRBJ2-5; 8 positions agree with TRBD1. Losses at the gene ends were 7 bases for V and 3 bases for J; bases not matched to a gene: 10. The length of the CDR3 is 15 residues. For the CDR3, the DNA is TGTGCCAGCACCCAAGCAGGGGGCGGGAAAGAGACCCAGTACTTC. It translates to CASTQAGGGKETQYF.

This clonotype was recorded many times. The rearrangement uses TRBV6-2 or TRBV6-3 and TRBJ2-1; 11 positions match TRBD2. The V and J ends lost 7 bases and 9 bases, in that order; junction bases with no gene match: 17. Germline CDR1 reads MNHEY; CDR2 reads SVGEGT. The CDR3 length is 17 residues. DNA for the CDR3: TGTGCCAGCAAACCTGTTCTTAGCGGGGGGGCACGGGGTGAGCAGTTCTTC. Translating it yields CASKPVLSGGARGEQFF.

This clonotype was detected a few times. This chain uses TRBV20-1 with TRBJ1-4; D gene uncertain. Germline CDR1 reads DFQATT; CDR2 reads SNEGSKA (reference sequence). V lost 0 bases and J 8 bases, leaving 13 bases between the germline ends. CDR3 size: 14 residues. The chain's CDR3 is CSARDLGFGEKLFF. The CDR3 nucleotides are TGCAGTGCTAGAGATCTGGGGTTTGGGGAAAAACTGTTTTTT.

In its sample, this clonotype was seen a few times. The rearrangement joins TRBV7-2 to TRBJ1-4; the match to TRBD1 covers 8 bases. Germline loops: CDR1 SGHTA, CDR2 FQGNSA. V gave up 5 bases and J gave up 8 bases; unmatched junction bases: 7. There are 14 residues in the CDR3. CDR3 coding DNA: TGTGCCAGCAGCCGACAGGGGTTTGGGGAAAAACTGTTTTTT. Amino acid sequence: CASSRQGFGEKLFF.